These 14 T cell receptor beta chains were sequenced from one sample in a study of blood T cell repertoires in COVID-19. Assay: immunoSEQ multiplex PCR; the TCRdb copy retains only in-frame clones and omits some. The sample lists 280,000 or so clones, about 90% occurring once. Sequenced input: peripheral blood. The origin of the receptors is a woman aged 25-40 years who had recovered from COVID-19.

The chain recombines TRBV7-9 with TRBJ1-1; 9 bases fit TRBD1. The junction had 6 bases not matched to a gene; V was cut back by 1 base and J by 3 bases. Germline loops: CDR1 SEHNR, CDR2 FQNEAQ (reference sequence). The CDR3 runs 16 residues. The CDR3 nucleotides read TGTGCCAGCAGCTTAGAGCATTGGGACAGGGACACTGAAGCTTTCTTT. Its translation: CASSLEHWDRDTEAFF.

This sequence joins TRBV25-1 and TRBJ2-5, with 7 bases lining up with TRBD2. The CDR3 runs 14 residues. Trimming at V came to 5 bases and at J to 5 bases, leaving 8 bases not matched to a gene. CDR1 MGHDK and CDR2 SYGVNS come from the germline V gene. The CDR3 protein is CASSTGAGRETQYF. The CDR3 bases are TGTGCCAGCAGTACCGGGGCCGGGAGGGAGACCCAGTACTTC. The full variable domain, with the rest looked up from reference TRBV25-1 and TRBJ2-5, is EADIYQTPRYLVIGTGKKITLECSQTMGHDKMYWYQQDPGMELHLIHYSYGVNSTEKGDLSSESTVSRIRTEHFPLTLESARPSHTSQYLCASSTGAGRETQYFGPGTRLLVL.

This rearrangement joins TRBV27 to TRBJ2-1, with 13 bases that match TRBD2. Germline CDR1 MNHEY, CDR2 SMNVEV (reference sequence). The CDR3 contains 15 residues. With V trimmed by 3 bases and J by 6 bases, 2 bases remained unmatched. The CDR3 DNA sequence: TGTGCCAGCAGTTTTGGGACTAGCGGGACCAATGAGCAGTTCTTC. Amino acid sequence: CASSFGTSGTNEQFF.

The chain links TRBV27 to TRBJ2-3, with 10 bases aligning to TRBD2. There are 14 residues in the CDR3. V was pared by 4 bases and J by 7 bases, with 5 bases of the junction left unmatched. Germline loops: CDR1 MNHEY, CDR2 SMNVEV (reference sequence). CDR3 nucleotide sequence: TGTGCCAGCAGTTCCGGACTAGCGGCCCATACGCAGTATTTT. Its translation is CASSSGLAAHTQYF.

The J gene is TRBJ1-2, the V gene TRBV20-1; 7 bases map to TRBD1. With V trimmed by 3 bases and J by 5 bases, 3 bases remained unmatched. From germline, CDR1 is DFQATT and CDR2 SNEGSKA (reference sequence). This CDR3 region has 12 residues. The chain's CDR3 is CSASPQGYGYTF. The CDR3 coding sequence is TGCAGTGCTAGTCCACAGGGGTATGGCTACACCTTC.

The chain recombines TRBV3-1 (or the pseudogene TRBV3-2) with TRBJ2-7; 7 bases agree with TRBD1. The CDR3 contains 13 residues. V gave up 2 bases and J gave up 6 bases; unmatched junction bases: 4. The germline gives CDR1 LGHDT, CDR2 YNNKEL (reference sequence). The DNA for the CDR3 is TGTGCCAGCAGCCAAATAACAGGGGCCGAGCAGTACTTC. Its protein is CASSQITGAEQYF.

The chain couples TRBV20-1 to TRBJ2-3, with 12 bases fitting TRBD2. The J segment lost 5 bases and the V segment lost 3 bases, leaving 9 bases of the junction unmatched. The CDR3 length is 16 residues. CDR1 and CDR2 (germline): DFQATT, SNEGSKA (reference sequence). The CDR3 nucleotides are TGCAGTGCTAGTATGCTAGCGGGGGGGCCGGTAGATACGCAGTATTTT. Its protein is CSASMLAGGPVDTQYF.

The gene calls are TRBV6-2 or TRBV6-3 and TRBJ2-7; 8 nucleotides align to TRBD2. This CDR3 comprises 14 residues. Germline assignment: CDR1 MNHEY and CDR2 SVGEGT. Trimming took 2 bases from V and 5 from J; bases not matched to a gene: 5. CDR3 in amino acids: CASSYLRGGDEQYF. Here the CDR3 DNA reads TGTGCCAGCAGTTACCTTCGGGGGGGAGACGAGCAGTACTTC.

This clone has a count of ten or more. The V call is TRBV5-1, the J call TRBJ2-7; 8 bases line up with TRBD1. J lost 3 bases, V lost 1 base, and 6 bases had no gene match. The CDR3 consists of 15 residues. The germline V gene has CDR1 SGHRS and CDR2 YFSETQ. The CDR3 loop reads CASSLSQGANYEQYF. The CDR3 DNA follows: TGCGCCAGCAGCTTGAGCCAGGGGGCCAACTACGAGCAGTACTTC.

J is TRBJ2-1 and V is TRBV4-3, with D possibly matching TRBD1 (5 bases). The CDR3 totals 13 residues. V was pared by 3 bases and J by 9 bases, with 12 bases between. The V gene's germline CDR1 is LGHNA and CDR2 YSLEER. The CDR3 DNA is TGCGCCAGCAGCCACTCGCCGCAGGGTGAGCAGTTCTTC. It is translated as CASSHSPQGEQFF.

The rearrangement joins TRBV2 to TRBJ1-6; possible D gene TRBD1, 6 bases. CDR3 length equals 15 residues. Trimming removed 3 bases at V and 12 bases at J, with 18 bases between. Germline assignment: CDR1 SNHLY and CDR2 FYNNEI. The CDR3 DNA reads as TGTGCCAGCAGTGAGTCCGGGGGGCTGGTTAGACCCCTCCACTTT. Amino acid sequence: CASSESGGLVRPLHF. Combining the CDR3 with reference TRBV2 and TRBJ1-6 gives the whole variable domain EPEVTQTPSHQVTQMGQEVILRCVPISNHLYFYWYRQILGQKVEFLVSFYNNEISEKSEIFDDQFSVERPDGSNFTLKIRSTKLEDSAMYFCASSESGGLVRPLHFGNGTRLTVT.

V gene TRBV5-4 combines with J gene TRBJ1-2, with 10 bases lining up with TRBD1. Trimming took 4 bases from V and 8 from J; bases not matched to a gene: 8. Germline CDR1 and CDR2: SGHNT and YYREEE (reference sequence). The CDR3 runs to 14 residues. The CDR3 loop reads CASSPLDRGGGYTF. DNA for the CDR3: TGTGCCAGCAGCCCGTTGGACAGGGGGGGCGGCTACACCTTC.

The chain recombines TRBV6-5 with TRBJ1-5; no clear D. The CDR3 loop spans 13 amino acids. The ends were cut back, 0 bases at V and 6 bases at J, with 6 bases in the middle. The germline V gene encodes CDR1 MNHEY and CDR2 SVGAGI. The DNA of the CDR3 is TGTGCCAGCAGTTACTCCCGGTTTCAGCCCCAGCATTTT. It specifies CASSYSRFQPQHF.

This clone was counted between two and nine times. The V call is TRBV7-9, the J call TRBJ1-1, with a possible D match to TRBD1 (6 bases). The CDR3 runs to 16 residues. CDR1 is SEHNR, CDR2 FQNEAQ, per germline (reference sequence). The V and J ends lost 1 base and 0 bases respectively, with 12 bases between them. In DNA, the CDR3 is TGTGCCAGCAGCTTAGAAACAGGGATAATGAACACTGAAGCTTTCTTT. Translated: CASSLETGIMNTEAFF.